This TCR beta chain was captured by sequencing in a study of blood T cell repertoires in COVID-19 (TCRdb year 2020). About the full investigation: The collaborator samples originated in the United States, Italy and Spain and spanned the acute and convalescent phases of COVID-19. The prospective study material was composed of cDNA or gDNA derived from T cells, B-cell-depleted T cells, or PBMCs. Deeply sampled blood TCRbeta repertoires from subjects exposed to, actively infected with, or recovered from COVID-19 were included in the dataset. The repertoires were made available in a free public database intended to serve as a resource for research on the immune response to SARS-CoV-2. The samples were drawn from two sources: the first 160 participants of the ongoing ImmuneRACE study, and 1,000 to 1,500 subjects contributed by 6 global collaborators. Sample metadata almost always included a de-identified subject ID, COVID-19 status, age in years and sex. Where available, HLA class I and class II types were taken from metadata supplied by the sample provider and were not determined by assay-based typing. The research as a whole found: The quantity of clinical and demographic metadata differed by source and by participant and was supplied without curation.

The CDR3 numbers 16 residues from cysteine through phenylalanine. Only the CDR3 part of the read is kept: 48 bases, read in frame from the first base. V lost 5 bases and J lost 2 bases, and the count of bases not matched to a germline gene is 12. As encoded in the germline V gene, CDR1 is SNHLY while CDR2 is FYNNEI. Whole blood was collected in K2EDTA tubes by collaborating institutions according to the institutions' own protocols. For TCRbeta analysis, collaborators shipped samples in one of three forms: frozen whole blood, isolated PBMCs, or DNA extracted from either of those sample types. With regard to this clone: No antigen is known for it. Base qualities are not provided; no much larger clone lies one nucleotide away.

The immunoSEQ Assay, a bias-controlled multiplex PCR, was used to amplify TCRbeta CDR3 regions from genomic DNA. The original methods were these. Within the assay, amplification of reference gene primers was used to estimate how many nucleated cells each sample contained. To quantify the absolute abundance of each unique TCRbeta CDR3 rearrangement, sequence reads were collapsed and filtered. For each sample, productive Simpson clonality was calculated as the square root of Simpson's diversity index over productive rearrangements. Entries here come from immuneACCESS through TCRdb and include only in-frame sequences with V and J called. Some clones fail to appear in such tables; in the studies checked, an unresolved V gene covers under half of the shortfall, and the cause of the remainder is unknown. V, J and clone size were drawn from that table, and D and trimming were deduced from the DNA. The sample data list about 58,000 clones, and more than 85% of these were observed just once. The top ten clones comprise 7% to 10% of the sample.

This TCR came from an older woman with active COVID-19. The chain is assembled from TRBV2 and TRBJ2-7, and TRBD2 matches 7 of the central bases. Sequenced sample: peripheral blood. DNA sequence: TGTGCCAGCAGTCCATTTACTAGCGCCAGTACCTACGAGCAGTACTTC. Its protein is CASSPFTSASTYEQYF.